A single sample gave rise to the 26 T cell receptor beta chains below, sequenced in a study of T cells in localized non-small cell lung cancer. Clones were read by immunoSEQ multiplex PCR, and TCRdb kept only the in-frame ones, dropping some. Among about 61,000 clones listed, approximately 90% were seen once. Sequencing used peripheral blood, obtained before any cancer treatment. Every receptor here comes from a man aged 40 to 75 with stage I squamous cell lung carcinoma.

The sample holds a few counts of this clone. The J gene is TRBJ2-7, the V gene TRBV19, with D hard to call. The germline gives CDR1 LNHDA, CDR2 SQIVND (reference sequence). V was pared by 3 bases and J by 0 bases, with 6 bases between. This CDR3 is 13 amino acids long. The CDR3 region has the DNA TGTGCCAGTAGTATGTCCGGCTCCTACGAGCAGTACTTC. Encoded protein: CASSMSGSYEQYF.

The rearrangement links TRBV11-2 to TRBJ1-4; D remains ambiguous. Trimming removed 3 bases at V and 2 bases at J, with 10 bases between. Germline loops: CDR1 SGHAT, CDR2 FQNNGV. The CDR3 consists of 15 residues. The CDR3 is CASSFKGETNEKLFF. CDR3 bases: TGTGCCAGCAGCTTCAAGGGAGAGACTAATGAAAAACTGTTTTTT.

The CDR3 region is CASSLWTENTGELFF. The CDR3 nucleotides are TGTGCCAGCAGCTTGTGGACAGAGAACACCGGGGAGCTGTTTTTT. The rearrangement joins TRBV7-6 to TRBJ2-2; a possible D gene is TRBD1 (6 bases). Per the germline V gene, CDR1 is SGHVS and CDR2 is FNYEAQ. V was pared by 3 bases and J by 1 base, with 9 bases between. CDR3 length: 15 residues.

The chain recombines TRBV4-2 with TRBJ2-3, with D tentatively TRBD2 (6 bases). Germline values: CDR1 LGHNA, CDR2 YNFKEQ. The germline V and J ends were trimmed by 2 bases and 3 bases, with 12 bases remaining between them. CDR3 length: 15 amino acids. Here the CDR3 reads CASSQSRESTDTQYF. As DNA, the CDR3 is TGTGCCAGCAGCCAAAGTCGGGAGAGTACAGATACGCAGTATTTT.

The rearrangement uses TRBV27 and TRBJ2-7; TRBD2 agrees at 7 bases. The CDR3 contains 13 residues. V dropped 5 bases and J dropped 2; count of bases not matched to a gene: 3. In germline, CDR1 is MNHEY, CDR2 SMNVEV (reference sequence). CDR3 in amino acids: CASSPAGPYEQYF. The CDR3 bases are TGTGCCAGCAGTCCAGCGGGACCCTACGAGCAGTACTTC.

This clone is categorized as medium-sized. V and J are TRBV28 and TRBJ2-1, with D tentatively TRBD1 or TRBD2 (5 bases each). V dropped 7 bases and J dropped 2 bases, with 12 bases sitting between them. CDR3 length equals 14 residues. CDR1 and CDR2 from the germline V gene are MDHEN and SYDVKM. The CDR3: CASTWGIPYNEQFF. CDR3 nucleotide sequence: TGTGCCAGCACTTGGGGGATTCCCTACAATGAGCAGTTCTTC.

CDR3 bases: TGTGCCAGCAGTTTTATCGAAGCGGGCTGGCAGTTCTTC. Protein product: CASSFIEAGWQFF. The chain links TRBV27 to TRBJ2-1; D is possibly TRBD2 (6 bases). Germline V gene data show CDR1 as MNHEY and CDR2 as SMNVEV (reference sequence). There are 13 residues in the CDR3. Trimming pared 3 bases from V and 12 bases from J, leaving 15 bases between.

The chain combines TRBV10-2 with TRBJ1-4; 9 bases align to TRBD1. Germline assignment: CDR1 WSHSY and CDR2 SAAADI. This CDR3 is built from 14 residues. V shed 7 bases, J shed 7 bases, and the junction held 7 bases outside the gene matches. The CDR3 DNA reads TGCGCCAGCACCAAGGACAGGGGATCTGAAAAACTGTTTTTT. Its translation is CASTKDRGSEKLFF.

This chain links TRBV28 with TRBJ1-5; possibly TRBD1 for D (5 bases). There are 14 residues in the CDR3. The V gene's germline CDR1 is MDHEN and CDR2 SYDVKM. The germline V and J ends were trimmed by 9 bases and 7 bases, with 19 bases remaining between them. For the CDR3, the DNA is TGTGCCAGTCGGTCTGGGGGACGTTTCCAGCCCCAGCATTTT. As protein: CASRSGGRFQPQHF.

This chain connects TRBV7-6 to TRBJ2-2; TRBD2 aligns across 16 bases. Trimming took 5 bases from V and 7 from J; bases not matched to a gene: 7. This CDR3 has 17 residues. Germline CDR1 and CDR2: SGHVS and FNYEAQ. The CDR3 reads CASSEGLAGGPGGELFF. The CDR3 nucleotides read TGTGCCAGCAGCGAGGGACTAGCGGGAGGGCCCGGCGGGGAGCTGTTTTTT.

The rearrangement joins TRBV5-8 to TRBJ2-3; D unresolved. The CDR3 length is 14 residues. Trimming took 2 bases from V and 0 from J, leaving 7 bases between them. Germline CDR1 SGHTS, CDR2 YDEGEE. The chain's CDR3 is CASSLSASTDTQYF. In DNA form, the CDR3 reads TGTGCCAGCAGCTTATCAGCCAGCACAGATACGCAGTATTTT. Full variable domain (rest looked up from reference TRBV5-8 and TRBJ2-3): EAGVTQSPTHLIKTRGQQATLRCSPISGHTSVYWYQQALGLGLQFLLWYDEGEERNRGNFPPRFSGRQFPNYSSELNVNALELEDSALYLCASSLSASTDTQYFGPGTRLTVL.

The chain recombines TRBV18 with TRBJ2-1, with TRBD2 as a possible D gene (6 bases). CDR3 size: 14 residues. Trimming stripped 3 bases from V and 7 bases from J, with 13 bases between. In germline, CDR1 is KGHSH, CDR2 LQKENI. CDR3 amino acids: CASSPGLAGNEQFF. CDR3 in DNA: TGTGCCAGCTCACCGGGACTCGCGGGTAATGAGCAGTTCTTC.

The V and J genes are TRBV4-1 and TRBJ1-5; no definite D call. Trimming left V 1 base short and J 5 bases short, with 12 bases between. The CDR3 has 15 amino acids. Germline V gives CDR1 MGHRA, CDR2 YSYEKL. CDR3 DNA sequence: TGCGCCAGCAGCCAAGTCGGCAGGTCAGATCAGCCCCAGCATTTT. Protein sequence: CASSQVGRSDQPQHF.

The rearrangement uses TRBV7-2 and TRBJ2-1; 10 bases are shared with TRBD2. The CDR3 is 15 residues long. From germline, CDR1 is SGHTA and CDR2 FQGNSA. Losses at the gene ends were 1 base for V and 4 bases for J; bases not matched to a gene: 1. The CDR3 here is CASSLEAGGYNEQFF. The DNA of the CDR3 is TGTGCCAGCAGCTTAGAAGCGGGAGGGTACAATGAGCAGTTCTTC.

The chain uses TRBV28 and TRBJ2-1; 11 bases are shared with TRBD2. This CDR3 has 17 residues. The ends lost 5 bases at V and 8 bases at J; junction bases unmatched: 14. Germline V CDR1 and CDR2: MDHEN, SYDVKM. The chain's CDR3 is CASSPPRASGRKDEQFF. For the CDR3, the DNA is TGTGCCAGCAGTCCACCCCGGGCTAGCGGGAGGAAGGATGAGCAGTTCTTC.

The CDR3, as DNA: TGTGCCAGCAGCCCCTATTCCACAGATACGCAGTATTTT. As protein: CASSPYSTDTQYF. This chain joins TRBV7-3 and TRBJ2-3; D is undetermined. The CDR3 sequence is 13 residues long. Trimming took off 5 bases at V and 2 bases at J, with 8 bases between the two ends. Germline V gene lookup returns CDR1 SGHTA and CDR2 FQGTGA. The full variable domain, completed using reference TRBV7-3 and TRBJ2-3, is GAGVSQTPSNKVTEKGKYVELRCDPISGHTALYWYRQSLGQGPEFLIYFQGTGAADDSGLPNDRFFAVRPEGSVSTLKIQRTERGDSAVYLCASSPYSTDTQYFGPGTRLTVL.

This chain connects TRBV5-4 to TRBJ2-1; D not resolved. CDR1 is SGHNT and CDR2 is YYREEE in the germline V gene (reference sequence). The V end was cut by 2 bases, the J end by 6 bases, with 3 bases between. The CDR3 is 11 amino acids. The CDR3 DNA reads as TGTGCCAGCAGCTTCGTCAATGAGCAGTTCTTC. Its translation is CASSFVNEQFF.

V usage is TRBV27 and J usage is TRBJ2-2; D not resolved. The germline V and J ends were trimmed by 5 bases and 4 bases, with 11 bases remaining between them. CDR1 MNHEY and CDR2 SMNVEV come from the germline V gene (reference sequence). The CDR3 contains 14 residues. Here the CDR3 reads CASSLTISTGELFF. The CDR3 DNA follows: TGTGCCAGCAGTCTAACCATAAGCACCGGGGAGCTGTTTTTT.

The chain is built from TRBV7-9 and TRBJ2-7; TRBD2 agrees at 7 bases. CDR3 size: 13 residues. Germline-derived CDR1 and CDR2 are SEHNR and FQNEAQ (reference sequence). The trim removed 4 bases at V and 3 bases at J, leaving 3 bases unmatched. The CDR3: CASSSSGGYEQYF. In DNA form, the CDR3 reads TGTGCCAGCAGCTCTAGCGGAGGCTACGAGCAGTACTTC. Complete variable domain (other parts from reference TRBV7-9 and TRBJ2-7): DTGVSQNPRHKITKRGQNVTFRCDPISEHNRLYWYRQTLGQGPEFLTYFQNEAQLEKSRLLSDRFSAERPKGSFSTLEIQRTEQGDSAMYLCASSSSGGYEQYFGPGTRLTVT.

The chain employs TRBV6-5 and TRBJ1-2; D possibly corresponds to TRBD1 (5 bases). The germline CDR1 and CDR2 sequences are MNHEY and SVGAGI. The CDR3 length is 12 residues. Trimming left V 8 bases short and J 8 bases short, with 15 bases between. The CDR3 reads CASSRVGLGYTF. The CDR3 nucleotides read TGTGCCAGCTCCCGGGTGGGGCTCGGCTACACCTTC.

V usage is TRBV28 and J usage is TRBJ2-5, with D uncertain. The CDR3 spans 13 residues. Germline CDR1 MDHEN, CDR2 SYDVKM. Trimming took 3 bases from V and 4 from J, leaving 9 bases between them. CDR3 in DNA: TGTGCCAGCAGTTTGGCCGGTGGAGAGACCCAGTACTTC. Translated, it gives CASSLAGGETQYF. Based on the CDR3 plus reference TRBV28 and TRBJ2-5, the full variable domain is DVKVTQSSRYLVKRTGEKVFLECVQDMDHENMFWYRQDPGLGLRLIYFSYDVKMKEKGDIPEGYSVSREKKERFSLILESASTNQTSMYLCASSLAGGETQYFGPGTRLLVL.

This clone has a single count. The J gene is TRBJ1-1, the V gene TRBV5-4, with a possible D match to TRBD1 (6 bases). CDR3 length: 16 residues. Trimming removed 4 bases from V and 0 bases from J, with 16 bases in between. Germline V CDR1 and CDR2: SGHNT, YYREEE (reference sequence). CDR3 nucleotides: TGTGCCAGCAGCCCTGCGCCGGGACAACTGAACACTGAAGCTTTCTTT. It codes for CASSPAPGQLNTEAFF.

This clone was seen a handful of times. The CDR3 reads CASSILAGGQREQYF. The DNA of the CDR3 is TGTGCCAGTAGTATTTTGGCGGGAGGGCAACGCGAGCAGTACTTC. The V gene is TRBV19, the J gene TRBJ2-7, with 9 positions matching TRBD2. With V trimmed by 3 bases and J by 6 bases, 9 bases remained unmatched. CDR3 length equals 15 residues. Looked up from germline, CDR1 is LNHDA and CDR2 is SQIVND (reference sequence). Based on the CDR3 plus reference TRBV19 and TRBJ2-7, the full variable domain is DGGITQSPKYLFRKEGQNVTLSCEQNLNHDAMYWYRQDPGQGLRLIYYSQIVNDFQKGDIAEGYSVSREKKESFPLTVTSAQKNPTAFYLCASSILAGGQREQYFGPGTRLTVT.

The chain uses TRBV5-1 and TRBJ1-1, with 7 bases identical to TRBD1. The CDR3 covers 15 residues. CDR1 is SGHRS and CDR2 is YFSETQ in the germline V gene. J gave up 7 bases and V 3 bases, and 12 bases lay outside the gene matches. CDR3 sequence: CASSSLGGGADEAFF. CDR3 DNA sequence: TGCGCCAGCAGCTCGCTAGGAGGGGGCGCTGATGAAGCTTTCTTT.

This clone was seen more than once but under ten times. The same CDR3 is also encoded by other DNA sequences in this sample. CDR3 sequence (DNA): TGTGCCAGCAGCTTAAGCAGGGGGGATGAGCAGTTCTTC. This sequence encodes CASSLSRGDEQFF. V gene TRBV7-2 combines with J gene TRBJ2-1, with D tentatively TRBD1 (7 bases). Trimming stripped 2 bases from V and 8 bases from J, with 10 bases between. CDR3 length equals 13 residues. Germline V gene data show CDR1 as SGHTA and CDR2 as FQGNSA.

V gene TRBV6-5 combines with J gene TRBJ2-7, with 10 bases identical to TRBD1. The germline V gene has CDR1 MNHEY and CDR2 SVGAGI. V shed 8 bases, J shed 7 bases, and the junction held 2 bases outside the gene matches. CDR3 length: 11 residues. The chain's CDR3 is CASWDRGEQYF. The CDR3 bases are TGTGCCAGCTGGGACAGGGGAGAGCAGTACTTC.